The next 14 T cell receptor beta chains were all read from a single sample in a study of T-cell memory formation after mild COVID-19. TCRdb re-called the 5' RACE reads through MiXCR, storing one row per CDR3 protein. The sample consists of about 240,000 distinct CDR3 sequences, over 8.5% of them appearing once. Sequencing was performed on PBMCs or a T cell subset sorted from them (not recorded which). These receptors were taken from a man younger than 30 who had mild COVID-19 (a few samples of this study predate the infection). Cell type and time point are not known.

The rearrangement joins TRBV28 to TRBJ2-7; maybe TRBD1 (6 bases). Germline CDR1 and CDR2: MDHEN and SYDVKM. This CDR3 has 14 amino acids. V was pared by 5 bases and J by 6 bases, with 17 bases between. The CDR3 loop reads CASSRSNRAIEQYV. The CDR3 DNA follows: TGTGCCAGCAGTCGCTCTAACAGGGCGATCGAGCAGTACGTC.

This clonotype was observed a handful of times. The V gene is TRBV24-1, the J gene TRBJ2-1; 9 bases agree with TRBD1. With 8 bases clipped from V and 4 bases from J, the junction kept 5 bases outside the gene matches. Per the germline V gene, CDR1 is KGHDR and CDR2 is SFDVKD. The CDR3 totals 14 residues. The CDR3 coding sequence is TGTGCCACCAAGCCTGGGACAGGGTACAATGAGCAGTTCTTC. Its protein product is CATKPGTGYNEQFF.

Only a few counts were recorded for this clonotype. This chain links TRBV9 with TRBJ1-5; maybe TRBD1 (5 bases). There are 14 residues in the CDR3. V dropped 4 bases and J dropped 2 bases, with 10 bases sitting between them. Germline V CDR1 and CDR2: SGDLS, YYNGEE. The CDR3 spells CASSTRDGNQPQHF. The CDR3 nucleotides read TGTGCCAGCAGCACTCGGGACGGCAATCAGCCCCAGCATTTT.

The chain uses TRBV4-3 and TRBJ2-3, with D possibly matching TRBD2 (5 bases). CDR1 and CDR2 from the germline V gene are LGHNA and YSLEER. The CDR3 length is 14 residues. V was pared by 2 bases and J by 5 bases, with 11 bases between. CDR3: CASSQNGVVDTQYF. CDR3 bases: TGCGCCAGCAGCCAAAACGGGGTTGTAGATACGCAGTATTTT.

There are a few counts of this clonotype. For the CDR3, the DNA is TGTGCCAGCAGCCCAGGGGGCTTTGGCAATCAGCCCCAGCATTTT. The encoded protein is CASSPGGFGNQPQHF. The chain combines TRBV7-9 with TRBJ1-5, with 8 positions matching TRBD1. The ends lost 5 bases at V and 2 bases at J; junction bases unmatched: 5. This CDR3 comprises 15 residues. The germline gives CDR1 SEHNR, CDR2 FQNEAQ (reference sequence).

The chain links TRBV29-1 to TRBJ2-1; D is perhaps TRBD1 (6 bases). This CDR3 region has 12 residues. Germline V gene data show CDR1 as SQVTM and CDR2 as ANQGSEA. The V and J ends lost 6 bases and 6 bases respectively, with 12 bases between them. CDR3 DNA sequence: TGCAGCGTCGGCCAGGGGCCCAATGAGCAGTTCTTC. It is translated as CSVGQGPNEQFF.

The chain combines TRBV12-3 or TRBV12-4 with TRBJ2-1; D uncertain. The V end was cut by 3 bases, the J end by 0 bases, with 9 bases between. The CDR3 runs to 15 residues. The CDR3 DNA reads as TGTGCCAGCAGTTTTGGGCTGAGCTCCTACAATGAGCAGTTCTTC. Protein product: CASSFGLSSYNEQFF.

The chain has TRBV5-1 and TRBJ1-1, with D perhaps TRBD1 (6 bases). The germline V and J ends were trimmed by 3 bases and 3 bases, with 12 bases remaining between them. This CDR3 contains 14 residues. Germline V gene sequence: CDR1 SGHRS, CDR2 YFSETQ. The CDR3 here is CASSSGGGYTEAFF. CDR3 coding DNA: TGCGCCAGCAGCTCCGGGGGGGGCTACACTGAAGCTTTCTTT.

The V call is TRBV5-1, the J call TRBJ2-5; unclear D gene. The CDR3 totals 13 residues. V gave up 0 bases and J gave up 2 bases, with 5 bases separating them. The germline V gene has CDR1 SGHRS and CDR2 YFSETQ. Here the CDR3 DNA reads TGCGCCAGCAGCTTGGCTACGCAAGAGACCCAGTACTTC. Protein product: CASSLATQETQYF.

The V call is TRBV12-3 or TRBV12-4, the J call TRBJ2-7; D not resolved. This CDR3 is built from 13 residues. V was shortened by 5 bases and J by 6 bases, with 14 bases between the two germline ends. The CDR3 coding sequence is TGTGCCAGCAGTCCTCTTCAAGGAAGCGAGCAGTACTTC. Translated: CASSPLQGSEQYF.

The V call is TRBV29-1, the J call TRBJ2-5, with D possibly TRBD1 on 6 matching bases. V was clipped by 6 bases and J by 3 bases, with 14 bases between them. This CDR3 spans 13 amino acids. Germline V gives CDR1 SQVTM, CDR2 ANQGSEA. The CDR3, as DNA: TGCAGCGTCCGGGACACGCATGAAGAGACCCAGTACTTC. Protein: CSVRDTHEETQYF.

This clonotype was seen a few times. The rearrangement links TRBV7-8 to TRBJ2-1; no clear D gene. Looked up from germline, CDR1 is SGHVS and CDR2 is FQNEAQ. V was clipped by 8 bases and J by 6 bases, with 14 bases between them. This CDR3 spans 13 amino acids. CDR3: CASRPYLPNEQFF. Written as DNA, the CDR3 is TGTGCCAGCCGACCTTACCTCCCCAATGAGCAGTTCTTC. The entire variable domain, with the rest obtained from reference TRBV7-8 and TRBJ2-1, is as follows: GAGVSQSPRYKVAKRGQDVALRCDPISGHVSLFWYQQALGQGPEFLTYFQNEAQLDKSGLPSDRFFAERPEGSVSTLKIQRTQQEDSAVYLCASRPYLPNEQFFGPGTRLTVL.

This clonotype was counted only a few times. This chain links TRBV20-1 with TRBJ2-7, with D tentatively TRBD2 (6 bases). This CDR3 region has 11 residues. V lost 3 bases and J 4 bases, leaving 7 bases between the germline ends. Per the germline V gene, CDR1 is DFQATT and CDR2 is SNEGSKA (reference sequence). CDR3 residues: CSAREGYEQYV. CDR3 nucleotides: TGCAGTGCTAGGGAGGGGTACGAGCAGTACGTC.

This clonotype has just a few counts. The chain links TRBV7-2 to TRBJ2-3; D remains unclear. The CDR3 runs to 11 residues. Trimming removed 5 bases at V and 7 bases at J, with 7 bases between. Germline loops: CDR1 SGHTA, CDR2 FQGNSA. The CDR3 sequence is CASSSRHTQYF. DNA of the CDR3: TGTGCCAGCAGCAGCCGTCATACGCAGTATTTT.